This T cell receptor (beta chain) derives from a study of human T cells and chemical hapten exposure. MiXCR, applied by TCRdb to the RACE reads, yields one record per CDR3 protein. The sample includes some 81,000 distinct CDR3 sequences, 7.5% to 9.5% of them seen just once. V lost 2 bases, J lost 5 bases, and 12 bases lay in between. The V gene's germline CDR1 is DFQATT and CDR2 SNEGSKA (reference sequence). This CDR3 is 14 amino acids long. Ten or more counts support this clonotype. Time point noted: patch test 1, 2 weeks after DPC sensitization. Treatment denoted: therapeutic diphenylcyclopropenone sensitization with weekly scalp DPC.

The sequence was collected from a young woman with alopecia areata. Some clones in this sample may be carry-over from other donors' samples. The sample was whole blood, taken in connection with sensitization to the hapten diphenylcyclopropenone (DPC). J is TRBJ1-4 and V is TRBV20-1; D remains unclear. CDR3 nucleotide sequence: TGCAGTGCTAGATCATCCTTGCAAAATGAAAAACTGTTTTTT. Translated, it gives CSARSSLQNEKLFF.